The 18 T cell receptor beta chains presented below share a single source sample, sequenced in a study of shared clonotypes between healthy human individuals. Measured with immunoSEQ multiplex PCR; TCRdb has only the in-frame clones, and not every one. The sample records a few hundred thousand clones, roughly 95% being singletons. CD45RO-negative CD8 cells positively selected for CCR7 made up the naive population, which excluded terminally differentiated effector memory CD45RA+ cells. What was sequenced was naive CD8+ T cells sorted from blood. These receptors were taken from a woman aged 30 to 39 in good health.

The V call is TRBV25-1, the J call TRBJ2-5, with TRBD2 identical over 8 bases. CDR1 is MGHDK, CDR2 SYGVNS, per germline. J lost 5 bases, V lost 3 bases, and 2 bases had no gene match. This CDR3 has 13 amino acids. The CDR3 reads CASSDGGRETQYF. DNA of the CDR3: TGTGCCAGCAGTGATGGCGGGAGGGAGACCCAGTACTTC.

The chain links TRBV27 to TRBJ2-1; unclear D gene. CDR1 is MNHEY and CDR2 is SMNVEV in the germline V gene (reference sequence). This CDR3 has 13 residues. V lost 6 bases, J lost 0 bases, and 6 bases lay in between. The CDR3 protein is CASSPDSYNEQFF. The CDR3 nucleotides read TGTGCCAGCAGCCCAGACTCCTACAATGAGCAGTTCTTC.

Regarding this clone: Other DNA sequences in the sample encode the same CDR3. This chain uses TRBV27 with TRBJ2-7; 9 nucleotides agree with TRBD2. Germline V gives CDR1 MNHEY, CDR2 SMNVEV (reference sequence). The CDR3 extends over 14 amino acids. The V gene end was trimmed by 4 bases and the J gene end by 4 bases; junction bases not matched to a gene: 5. The CDR3 region has the DNA TGTGCCAGCAGTTCCGGGACTAGCTCTTACGAGCAGTACTTC. Its translation: CASSSGTSSYEQYF.

This chain joins TRBV28 and TRBJ2-7; 8 positions agree with TRBD2. Germline lookup yields CDR1 MDHEN and CDR2 SYDVKM. V lost 6 bases, J lost 3 bases, and 10 bases stayed unmatched. CDR3 size: 15 residues. The CDR3 sequence is CASRPAGGLDYEQYF. CDR3 sequence (DNA): TGTGCCAGCAGACCCGCTGGGGGACTAGACTACGAGCAGTACTTC.

V is TRBV19 and J is TRBJ2-7; D might be TRBD2 (5 bases). The germline CDR1 and CDR2 sequences are LNHDA and SQIVND (reference sequence). This CDR3 is built from 17 residues. V was pared by 0 bases and J by 3 bases, with 18 bases between. The CDR3 spells CASSIDYEGGQSYEQYF. In DNA form, the CDR3 reads TGTGCCAGTAGTATAGATTACGAAGGAGGCCAGAGCTACGAGCAGTACTTC.

The chain joins TRBV2 to TRBJ2-5, with D possibly being TRBD2 (5 bases). From germline, CDR1 is SNHLY and CDR2 FYNNEI. The CDR3 runs 13 residues. The V and J ends lost 6 bases and 5 bases respectively, with 13 bases between them. CDR3 residues: CASRKTRRETQYF. The CDR3 coding sequence is TGTGCCAGCAGGAAAACACGGAGGGAGACCCAGTACTTC.

As for this clone: Other DNA sequences of this sample code for an identical CDR3. The rearrangement joins TRBV19 to TRBJ1-5, with a tentative D call TRBD1 (6 bases). Between the trimmed V and J ends, which lost 1 base and 5 bases, there was a span of 9 bases. The germline V gene encodes CDR1 LNHDA and CDR2 SQIVND (reference sequence). The CDR3 has 14 amino acids. This CDR3 reads CASSIGQGYQPQHF. The CDR3 DNA sequence: TGTGCCAGTAGTATAGGGCAGGGGTATCAGCCCCAGCATTTT.

The CDR3 coding sequence is TGTGCCAGCAGTTACCGGAGGGGACGTTCTAATGAAAAACTGTTTTTT. Residues: CASSYRRGRSNEKLFF. J is TRBJ1-4 and V is TRBV6-5; TRBD1 might be the D (5 bases). Between the trimmed V and J ends, which lost 2 bases and 3 bases, there was a span of 13 bases. This CDR3 contains 16 residues. CDR1 is MNHEY, CDR2 SVGAGI, per germline.

V is TRBV27 and J is TRBJ2-1; the D is unclear. The CDR3 runs to 14 residues. V was trimmed by 3 bases and J by 9 bases, leaving 15 bases between them. Germline CDR1 MNHEY, CDR2 SMNVEV (reference sequence). The CDR3 bases are TGTGCCAGCAGTTTTAGGCTGGCGCTGGGTGAGCAGTTCTTC. It encodes CASSFRLALGEQFF.

This chain connects TRBV10-1 to TRBJ2-7; D remains unclear. V lost 3 bases to trimming and J lost 2 bases, with 23 bases between them. The CDR3 sequence is 18 residues long. The germline gives CDR1 WNHNN, CDR2 SYGVQD (reference sequence). The CDR3 DNA is TGCGCCAGCAGTGACCACCCAAATCGGTTCGGCGGAACCTACGAGCAGTACTTC. This sequence encodes CASSDHPNRFGGTYEQYF.

This rearrangement joins TRBV27 to TRBJ1-2; D perhaps matches TRBD1 (6 bases). V was clipped by 5 bases and J by 4 bases, with 14 bases between them. This CDR3 comprises 14 residues. Germline V CDR1 and CDR2: MNHEY, SMNVEV (reference sequence). The CDR3 sequence is CASSLTGNFYGYTF. The CDR3 DNA sequence: TGTGCCAGCAGTCTCACAGGGAATTTCTATGGCTACACCTTC.

CDR3 DNA sequence: TGTGCCAGCAGGAAGGGACAGTATGGCTACACCTTC. It is translated as CASRKGQYGYTF. This chain connects TRBV27 to TRBJ1-2, with 7 bases aligning to TRBD1. The CDR3 extends over 12 amino acids. CDR1 is MNHEY and CDR2 is SMNVEV in the germline V gene (reference sequence). V lost 6 bases to trimming and J lost 5 bases; unmatched junction nucleotides: 3.

This CDR3 is CAWDSLDAGEQYF. The CDR3 DNA follows: TGTGCCTGGGATTCTCTAGACGCCGGCGAGCAGTACTTC. The chain employs TRBV30 and TRBJ2-5; D call uncertain. The DNA end lines up better with TRBJ2-7; the J call may be wrong. The germline V gene has CDR1 GTSNPN and CDR2 SVGIG (reference sequence). The CDR3 has 13 amino acids.

The J gene is TRBJ2-1, the V gene TRBV28; weak D call: TRBD1 (6 bases). V lost 3 bases, J lost 8 bases, and 17 bases lay in between. The CDR3 loop spans 15 amino acids. Germline V gene lookup returns CDR1 MDHEN and CDR2 SYDVKM. The CDR3 coding sequence is TGTGCCAGCAGTTTCCCGGGACATCTAGGGGATGAGCAGTTCTTC. This sequence encodes CASSFPGHLGDEQFF.

The V and J genes are TRBV5-6 and TRBJ2-7; D is ambiguous. Trimming took 4 bases from V and 4 from J, leaving 15 bases between them. The CDR3 loop spans 14 amino acids. Per germline, CDR1 SGHDT and CDR2 YYEEEE. In DNA form, the CDR3 reads TGTGCCAGCAGCCAGATTACGGGTGGGTACGAGCAGTACTTC. Its protein product is CASSQITGGYEQYF. The complete variable domain, with remaining parts taken from reference TRBV5-6 and TRBJ2-7, reads DAGVTQSPTHLIKTRGQQVTLRCSPKSGHDTVSWYQQALGQGPQFIFQYYEEEERQRGNFPDRFSGHQFPNYSSELNVNALLLGDSALYLCASSQITGGYEQYFGPGTRLTVT.

CDR3 amino acids: CASSVLTGGNEKLFF. CDR3 nucleotides: TGTGCCAGCAGTGTTTTGACAGGGGGAAATGAAAAACTGTTTTTT. The chain carries TRBV27 and TRBJ1-4; 9 bases map to TRBD1. The CDR3 extends over 15 amino acids. Looked up from germline, CDR1 is MNHEY and CDR2 is SMNVEV (reference sequence). V lost 5 bases, J lost 5 bases, and 6 bases stayed unmatched.

V and J are TRBV5-4 and TRBJ2-3; TRBD2 agrees at 14 bases. The ends lost 3 bases at V and 6 bases at J; junction bases unmatched: 6. CDR1 and CDR2 (germline): SGHNT, YYREEE (reference sequence). The CDR3 totals 16 residues. CDR3 in amino acids: CASSSGTSGSWDTQYF. The CDR3 bases are TGTGCCAGCAGCTCGGGGACTAGCGGGAGTTGGGATACGCAGTATTTT. The variable domain in full, with the rest retrieved from reference TRBV5-4 and TRBJ2-3, is ETGVTQSPTHLIKTRGQQVTLRCSSQSGHNTVSWYQQALGQGPQFIFQYYREEENGRGNFPPRFSGLQFPNYSSELNVNALELDDSALYLCASSSGTSGSWDTQYFGPGTRLTVL.

This chain uses TRBV10-3 with TRBJ1-2; D perhaps matches TRBD1 (5 bases). Trimming stripped 4 bases from V and 6 bases from J, with 15 bases between. CDR1 ENHRY and CDR2 SYGVKD come from the germline V gene. This CDR3 has 14 amino acids. CDR3 loop: CAISAPGRGNGYTF. CDR3 bases: TGTGCCATCAGTGCGCCAGGGAGGGGAAATGGCTACACCTTC.